A selection of T cell receptor beta chains follows, all from one sample in a study of T cell repertoires in cytomegalovirus infection. Their antigens remain unidentified. TCRdb called the reads again in MiXCR, with one record for every CDR3 protein. The data hold roughly 920,000 distinct CDR3 sequences, with about a third observed a single time. Sequences were derived from cultured CD8+ T cells from PBMCs, sampled from culture after CMV antigen stimulation. These receptors originate from a human donor in good health (CMV status not recorded). Some clones in this sample may be carry-over from other donors' samples. Both conserved end residues are part of each CDR3. The D gene is left open where the match is weak. Not all rows give a size; the values are once, few, many and, for expanded clones, a class.

cdr3_length d_call j_call clone_size v_call cdr3_nt cdr3_aa
12 NA TRBJ1-1 NA TRBV12-3/TRBV12-4 TGTGTCAGCACGCTGGGGGACACTGAAGCTTTCTTT CVSTLGDTEAFF
18 TRBD1 TRBJ1-1 NA TRBV14 TGTGCCAGCAGCCCCCGGACAGGGAAAGAAGTCTTGGTCACTGAAGCTTTCTTT CASSPRTGKEVLVTEAFF
16 NA TRBJ2-5 NA TRBV4-1 TGCGCCAGCAGCCAAGGTTCGGTAGTACCCCAAGAGACCCAGTACTTC CASSQGSVVPQETQYF
14 TRBD2 TRBJ2-2 few TRBV27 TGTGCGGCGGGTCGCGGGGGGGCCCTCGGGGAGCTGTTTTTT CAAGRGGALGELFF
12 NA TRBJ2-1 many TRBV12-3/TRBV12-4 TGTGCCAGCAGACAACCTAGTCTTGAGCAGTTCTTC CASRQPSLEQFF
17 TRBD1 TRBJ1-1 NA TRBV20-1 TGCAGTGCTACACGCTTACCCAGGGGGCAAGGGGAAACTGAAGCTTTCTTT CSATRLPRGQGETEAFF
16 NA TRBJ1-1 few TRBV20-1 TGCAGTGCTAGTCCCCAGGGAGGGAGGGGATACACTGAAGCTTTCTTT CSASPQGGRGYTEAFF
17 TRBD2 TRBJ2-3 many TRBV7-2 TGTGCCAGCAGCTCCTGGACTAGCGGGGGGCACCAAGATACGCAGTATTTT CASSSWTSGGHQDTQYF
14 NA TRBJ2-2 few TRBV5-1 TGCGCCAGCAGCTTGTGGGGGGACACCGGGGAGCTGTTTTTT CASSLWGDTGELFF
15 NA TRBJ2-1 NA TRBV6-4 TGTGCCAGCAGTGACTCGGGGACCTCCTACAATGAGCAGTTCTTC CASSDSGTSYNEQFF
18 TRBD1 TRBJ1-5 NA TRBV6-2/TRBV6-3 TGTGCCAGCAGTTACCGGACAGGGGAGGAGATTGGGGGTCAGCCCCAGCATTTT CASSYRTGEEIGGQPQHF
15 NA TRBJ1-2 NA TRBV20-1 TGCAGTGCTAGCCAGTCACCAACCTCGAACTATGGCTACACCTTC CSASQSPTSNYGYTF
13 NA TRBJ2-5 NA TRBV6-5 TGTGCCAGCAGCCTGCGACATCTAGAGACCCAGTACTTC CASSLRHLETQYF
20 TRBD1 TRBJ2-3 few TRBV7-6 TGTGCCAGCAGCCCGATCGAGAGATCGAGTCGGACAGGGAACACAGATACGCAGTATTTT CASSPIERSSRTGNTDTQYF
12 NA TRBJ1-1 NA TRBV5-4 TGTGCCAGCAGCCATAACAGGGTTGAAGCTTTCTTT CASSHNRVEAFF
13 NA TRBJ2-3 few TRBV7-9 TGTGCCAGCAGCACAGACCGGCGCGATACGCAGTATTTT CASSTDRRDTQYF
15 TRBD1 TRBJ2-1 many TRBV7-6 TGTGCCAGCAGCTTATACCAGGGGGCTGGAAATGAGCAGTTCTTC CASSLYQGAGNEQFF
14 TRBD1 TRBJ2-7 many TRBV10-3 TGTGCCATCGGGAAAGGCGGGACAGGGGTCGAGCAGTACTTC CAIGKGGTGVEQYF
13 NA TRBJ1-1 few TRBV19 TGTGCCAGTAGTATATCCTTTAACACTGAAGCTTTCTTT CASSISFNTEAFF
14 NA TRBJ2-2 NA TRBV14 TGTGCCAACAGCCTGGGACGGTACACCGGGGAGCTGTTTTTT CANSLGRYTGELFF
14 NA TRBJ1-5 NA TRBV27 TGTGCCAGCAGTCCCCTAAAGGACCGTCAGCCCCAGCATTTT CASSPLKDRQPQHF
14 NA TRBJ2-1 NA TRBV2 TGTGCCAGCAGTGAGATTGAGAATTATCATGAGCAGTTCTTC CASSEIENYHEQFF
20 NA TRBJ1-2 few TRBV4-3 TGCGCCAGCAGCCAAGAGGGGTACTTCGGGAAGGATGGCGCCTTCTATGGCTACACCTTC CASSQEGYFGKDGAFYGYTF
17 TRBD1 TRBJ2-6 NA TRBV2 TGTGCCAACTCGGACAGGGGGACCGTCTCTGGGGCCAACGTCCTGACTTTC CANSDRGTVSGANVLTF
16 TRBD1 TRBJ2-1 few TRBV6-1 TGTGCCAGCAGTTCGGACAGGGGGCTCTCCTACAATGAGCAGTTCTTC CASSSDRGLSYNEQFF
16 TRBD2 TRBJ2-3 NA TRBV6-1 TGTGCCAGCAGCACCAACCTAGCGGGGGTCGCAGATACGCAGTATTTT CASSTNLAGVADTQYF
11 NA TRBJ1-2 NA TRBV6-1 TGTGCCAGCCGCCCCCCGGATGGCTACACCTTC CASRPPDGYTF
9 NA TRBJ2-3 NA TRBV9 TGTGCCAGCGGCAATACGCAGTATTTT CASGNTQYF
15 NA TRBJ2-1 NA TRBV7-3 TGTGCCAGCAGCCTGAAACCACATGGGTCTTTCGAGCAGTTCTTC CASSLKPHGSFEQFF
12 NA TRBJ2-1 NA TRBV24-1 TGTGCCACCAGTGATTTCACAAATGAGCAGTTCTTC CATSDFTNEQFF
12 NA TRBJ2-1 once TRBV3-1 TGTGCCAGCAGCCAAGTTAAGGTTGAGCAGTTCTTC CASSQVKVEQFF
17 NA TRBJ1-5 NA TRBV7-9 TGTGCCAGCAGCTTAGCGTCCCACATGGGCGGCAATCAGCCCCAGCATTTT CASSLASHMGGNQPQHF
15 TRBD2 TRBJ2-3 few TRBV20-1 TGCAGTGCTAGAGATCACAGGACTAGCGGGGGGGCGCAGTATTTT CSARDHRTSGGAQYF
14 NA TRBJ1-1 many TRBV7-6 TGTGCCAGCAGCACCGGGACGGAGAACACTGAAGCTTTCTTT CASSTGTENTEAFF
11 NA TRBJ2-1 few TRBV5-4 TGTGCCAGCACCGACTACGATGAGCAGTTCTTC CASTDYDEQFF
14 NA TRBJ1-6 NA TRBV20-1 TGCAGTGCCCCCCCTACCGGGTGGGGAGCACCCCTCCACTTT CSAPPTGWGAPLHF
14 TRBD1 TRBJ1-5 few TRBV15 TGTGCCACCAGCAGTTCAGGGGGGGGTCAGCCCCAGCATTTT CATSSSGGGQPQHF
14 TRBD1 TRBJ1-6 NA TRBV6-6 TGTGCCAGCAGAAAACAGGGGACCAATTCACCCCTCCACTTT CASRKQGTNSPLHF
14 NA TRBJ1-5 few TRBV27 TGTGCCAGCAGTTGGGGGCTTGGGGGCCAGCCCCAGCATTTT CASSWGLGGQPQHF
17 NA TRBJ2-1 few TRBV27 TGTGCCAGCAGTCCATTGGCCTTGCGGGGACTCTACAATGAGCAGTTCTTC CASSPLALRGLYNEQFF
13 NA TRBJ2-3 NA TRBV6-6 TGTGCCAGCAGTGAGTCAGAGGCTATGGGGCAGTATTTT CASSESEAMGQYF
15 NA TRBJ1-3 NA TRBV2 TGTGCCAGCAGGCCCCCCAGGAGCTCTGGAAACACCATATATTTT CASRPPRSSGNTIYF
15 TRBD1 TRBJ2-1 many TRBV12-3/TRBV12-4 TGTGCCAGCAGTTCCGGGACAGGGGATTACAATGAGCAGTTCTTC CASSSGTGDYNEQFF
15 TRBD1 TRBJ2-7 many TRBV6-1 TGTGCCAGCAGTAATATCCACAGGGGGGCCTACGAGCAGTACTTC CASSNIHRGAYEQYF
15 NA TRBJ1-4 NA TRBV2 TGTGCCAGCAGTGTCACAGGGTCTTCTAATGAAAAACTGTTTTTT CASSVTGSSNEKLFF
13 TRBD1 TRBJ1-1 NA TRBV6-8 TGTGCCAGCAGTACCCTTGACAGGGGTGAAGCTTTCTTT CASSTLDRGEAFF
12 NA TRBJ1-2 NA TRBV27 TGTGCCAGCAGTACCAGTAACTATGGCTACACCTTC CASSTSNYGYTF
15 TRBD1 TRBJ1-5 NA TRBV6-1 TGTGCCAGCAGTGAATTGTGGACAGGGAACGGTCCCCAGCATTTC CASSELWTGNGPQHF
15 NA TRBJ2-2 once TRBV5-5 TGTGCCAGCAGCCGCGAATTTATGAACACCGGGGAGCTGTTTTTT CASSREFMNTGELFF
12 NA TRBJ2-2 few TRBV5-5 TGTGCCAGCAGCTTGGACGGGGTTAAGCTGTTTTTT CASSLDGVKLFF
14 TRBD1 TRBJ1-1 few TRBV29-1 TGTAGCGTTGAGGGACGACAGGGGGGCACTGAAGCTTTCTTT CSVEGRQGGTEAFF